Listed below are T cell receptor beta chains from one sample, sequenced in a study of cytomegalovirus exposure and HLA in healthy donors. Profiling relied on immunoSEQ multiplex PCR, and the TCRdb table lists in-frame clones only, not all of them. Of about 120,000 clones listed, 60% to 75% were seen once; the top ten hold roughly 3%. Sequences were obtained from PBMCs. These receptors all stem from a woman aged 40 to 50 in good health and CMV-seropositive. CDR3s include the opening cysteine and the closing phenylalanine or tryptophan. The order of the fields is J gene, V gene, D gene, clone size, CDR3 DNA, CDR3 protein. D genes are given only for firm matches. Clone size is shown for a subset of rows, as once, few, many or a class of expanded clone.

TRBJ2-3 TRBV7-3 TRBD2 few TGTGCCAGCAGCTTATTCGGGGGGGCCTCAGATACGCAGTATTTT CASSLFGGASDTQYF
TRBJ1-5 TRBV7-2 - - TGTGCCAGCAGCTCCCCTGGGCAGGATCAGCCCCAGCATTTT CASSSPGQDQPQHF
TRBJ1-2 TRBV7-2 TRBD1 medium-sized TGTGCCAGCAGCGCACCGGGACAGGGTGTATATGGCTACACCTTC CASSAPGQGVYGYTF
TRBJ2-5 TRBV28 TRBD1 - TGTGCCAGCAGTTATAGGACAGGGATGGGGACCCAGTACTTC CASSYRTGMGTQYF
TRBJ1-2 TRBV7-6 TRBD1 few TGTGCCAGCAGCACAACGACAGGGGGCTACAACTATGGCTACACCTTC CASSTTTGGYNYGYTF
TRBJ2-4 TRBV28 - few TGTGCCAGCAGTACCCGGAGGGGCAAAAACATTCAGTACTTC CASSTRRGKNIQYF
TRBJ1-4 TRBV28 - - TGTGCCAGCAGTCTGTACAGGGAAACTAATGAAAAACTGTTTTTT CASSLYRETNEKLFF
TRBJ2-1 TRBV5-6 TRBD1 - TGTGCCAGCAGCAGATGGGGGACAGGGTTTGAGAAAAGTGAGCAGTTCTTC CASSRWGTGFEKSEQFF
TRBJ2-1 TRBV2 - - TGTGCCAGCAACCGGGACTCTTCATACAATGAGCAGTTCTTC CASNRDSSYNEQFF
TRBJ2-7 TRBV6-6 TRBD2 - TGTGCCAGCACGACGCGGGAGAGCTACGAGCAGTACTTC CASTTRESYEQYF
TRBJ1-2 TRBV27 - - TGTGCCAGCAGCTACACAGGGAATCCCCTAGCTAACTATGGCTACACCTTC CASSYTGNPLANYGYTF
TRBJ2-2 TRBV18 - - TGTGCCAGCTCATCAAATTACAGGGTCACCGGGGAGCTGTTTTTT CASSSNYRVTGELFF
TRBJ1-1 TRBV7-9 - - TGTGCCAGCAGTTCGACCGACGGGAGCACTGAAGCTTTCTTT CASSSTDGSTEAFF
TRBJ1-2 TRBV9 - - TGTGCCAGCAGCGTAGCTAGTGGGGGCGTTTATGGCTACACCTTC CASSVASGGVYGYTF
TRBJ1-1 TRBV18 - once TGTGCCAGCTCATTCGGGAACACTGAAGCTTTCTTT CASSFGNTEAFF
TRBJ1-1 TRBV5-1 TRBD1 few TGCGCCAGCAGCGACCCATTTGGGGACAGGGGGACGTGGGGTGACACTGAAGCTTTCTTT CASSDPFGDRGTWGDTEAFF
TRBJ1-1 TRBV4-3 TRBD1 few TGCGCCAGCAGCCAAGATGGGACAGGGGGCAGTGAAGCTTTCTTT CASSQDGTGGSEAFF
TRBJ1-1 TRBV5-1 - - TGCGCCAGCAGCTTGGCCGGGGGGGCGCAATCTGAAGCTTTCTTT CASSLAGGAQSEAFF
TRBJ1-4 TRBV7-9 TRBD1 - TGTGCCAGCAGCTTAGTGGCAGGGGGCGGAGGTGAAAAACTGTTTTTT CASSLVAGGGGEKLFF
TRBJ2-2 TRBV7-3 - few TGTGCCAGCAGCGCCATAACCCGAACTAGCTATAACACCGGGGAGCTGTTTTTT CASSAITRTSYNTGELFF
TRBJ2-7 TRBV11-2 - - TGTGCCAGCAGCGCTGCCCAGTACGAGCAGTACTTC CASSAAQYEQYF
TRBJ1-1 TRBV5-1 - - TGCGCCAGCAGCTCCCCCTACAGGGACACTGAAGCTTTCTTT CASSSPYRDTEAFF
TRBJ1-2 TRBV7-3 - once TGTGCCAGCAGCCCTCACACTAGCGGCTACACCTTC CASSPHTSGYTF
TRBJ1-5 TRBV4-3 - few TGCGCCAGCAGCCAAGATGCAGGTAGCAATCAGCCCCAGCATTTT CASSQDAGSNQPQHF
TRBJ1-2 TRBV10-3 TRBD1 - TGTGCCAGTCGGACAGGGGTGGACGACTATGGCTACACCTTC CASRTGVDDYGYTF
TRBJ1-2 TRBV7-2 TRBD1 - TGTGCCAGCAGCCTAGGACAGGGGGGCTATGGCTACACCTTC CASSLGQGGYGYTF
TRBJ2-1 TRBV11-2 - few TGTGCCAGCGGATTCATAGCGGTAAGCTCCTACAATGAGCAGTTCTTC CASGFIAVSSYNEQFF